The source of this TCR beta chain is a study of early T cells in non-severe SARS-CoV-2 infection. Whole-study context: The study sequenced bulk RNA from unsorted whole blood, with chains unpaired.

V gave up 0 bases and J gave up 1 base; unmatched junction bases: 5. CDR1 is SGHRS, CDR2 YFSETQ, per germline. The CDR3 runs to 16 residues. Each single cDNA molecule received a unique molecular identifier. TCRdb processed the 5' RACE reads anew with MiXCR; each CDR3 protein has one entry. The sample has some 38,000 distinct CDR3 sequences; under 5% are singletons. In its sample, this clonotype was seen many times. Its target is not known. General study findings and limits: VDJdb matching favored anti-spike CD8 responses, missing private and CD4 specificities.

The source is an adult who was a healthcare worker with PCR-confirmed SARS-CoV-2 infection or an uninfected control (not recorded which). Material: whole blood. This rearrangement joins TRBV5-1 to TRBJ1-1, with 8 bases identical to TRBD1. CDR3 sequence: CASSLGTGTGNTEAFF. CDR3 nucleotide sequence: TGCGCCAGCAGCTTGGGGACAGGGACTGGGAACACTGAAGCTTTCTTT.